A selection of T cell receptor beta chains follows, all from one sample in a study of beta chain features in type 1 diabetes. Profiled with immunoSEQ multiplex PCR; TCRdb holds only in-frame clones, not every one. The sample carries fewer than 250,000 clones, 12% to 15% recorded once. The sequencing input was naive CD4+ T cells from blood. These TCRs come from a woman aged 40 to 50 in good health. Each CDR3 is given without its conserved first and last residue.

v_call: TRBV6-5
cdr3_aa: ASRGGLGQY

v_call: TRBV7-9
cdr3_aa: ASSLGKGPASQPQH

v_call: TRBV11-2
cdr3_aa: ASSSSAETQY

v_call: TRBV19
cdr3_aa: ASSILGQGPLNQPQH

v_call: TRBV7-2
cdr3_aa: ASSLQTGGWTHNEQF

v_call: TRBV2
cdr3_aa: ASSELNRAGEQY

v_call: TRBV9
cdr3_aa: ASSEVHGLVTDTQY

v_call: TRBV7-9
cdr3_aa: ASSLVGGTGEQY

v_call: TRBV14
cdr3_aa: ASSQDMSGGAGTDTQY

v_call: TRBV19
cdr3_aa: ASSGAGNSQETQY

v_call: TRBV11-2
cdr3_aa: ASSSGTGQGVYEQY

v_call: TRBV6-5
cdr3_aa: ASSYGAGGSYEQY

v_call: TRBV7-2
cdr3_aa: ASSLVDSHEQY

v_call: TRBV5-1
cdr3_aa: ASSSGLIRTLEQY

v_call: TRBV7-2
cdr3_aa: ASSLVLSSPLH

v_call: TRBV5-6
cdr3_aa: ASSREGQPNYGYT

v_call: TRBV6-5
cdr3_aa: ASRAPAAGELF

v_call: TRBV9
cdr3_aa: ASSVVLDAGELF

v_call: TRBV18
cdr3_aa: ASSPQSYNEQF

v_call: TRBV2
cdr3_aa: ARPQGQGAGTEAF

v_call: TRBV5-1
cdr3_aa: ASGTGGVETQY

v_call: TRBV6-1
cdr3_aa: ASSERTGPYEQY

v_call: TRBV27
cdr3_aa: ASSPELAKNIQY

v_call: TRBV19
cdr3_aa: ASSGQYQETQY

v_call: TRBV18
cdr3_aa: ASSPPGQGTNSPLH

v_call: TRBV9
cdr3_aa: ASSVSMWTSGDLTDTQY

v_call: TRBV19
cdr3_aa: ASSMWAGQGYEQY

v_call: TRBV11-2
cdr3_aa: ASRPNTGGPYEQY

v_call: TRBV25-1
cdr3_aa: ASSANRVLNTEAF

v_call: TRBV18
cdr3_aa: ASSPPATGELF

v_call: TRBV18
cdr3_aa: ASSLLAQETQY